This TCR beta chain appears in the sequencing data of a study of T cells after yellow fever vaccination. This clonotype was counted ten times or more. Its antigen is not known. J gave up 5 bases and V 10 bases, and 7 bases lay outside the gene matches. The CDR3 has 12 amino acids. CDR1 and CDR2 (germline): MDHEN, SYDVKM. Study results and limitations: Most primary-vaccination clones recurred post-booster (just under 98% CD4, 88% CD8). Abundant bulk-derived clonotypes could contaminate FACS-sorted repertoires. When the response was secondary, it was weaker but reached its peak faster, day 5 versus 15.

Researchers made TCR cDNA using 5'RACE template switching, and this step added a universal primer site and UMIs. Each CDR3 protein is one row after TCRdb ran MiXCR on the 5' RACE reads. Counted here are 200,000 to 250,000 distinct CDR3 sequences, around 3.1% occurring once; the ten biggest clones make up 3.2%. The V gene is TRBV28, the J gene TRBJ2-5; 7 bases are a match to TRBD2. The clonotype comes from a man aged 18 to 29 who received the YFV17D yellow fever vaccine. The sample in question was CD4+ T cells sorted from PBMCs, obtained 10 days after the yellow fever booster vaccination. CDR3 bases: TGTGCCACGGGGGGTTATTTTGAGACCCAGTACTTC. Amino acids: CATGGYFETQYF.